This T cell receptor (beta chain) was retrieved from a study of blood T cell repertoires in COVID-19. About the study: Whether acute or convalescent, the COVID-19 samples came from the United States, Italy and Spain.

Resolution of symptoms, clearance, or two negative PCRs was present in recovered Cohort 3 donors. As for this clone: Other nucleotide sequences in the sample specify the same CDR3.

Between the trimmed V and J ends, which lost 3 bases and 5 bases, there was a span of 10 bases. The CDR3 runs 13 residues. Germline CDR1 is KGHSH and CDR2 is LQKENI. As processed by the authors: Reference gene primer amplification yielded estimated nucleated cell counts. Generated by immunoSEQ multiplex PCR, the TCRdb table keeps only in-frame clones and is missing some. V and J calls and clone size are those listed in that table; D and trimming were worked out from the DNA. The profile covers approximately 160,000 clones, with around 80% appearing a single time and 4.5% to 7.5% taken by the ten largest.

The receptor's source is a man in his forties who had recovered from COVID-19. The chain recombines TRBV18 with TRBJ1-2, with a tentative D call TRBD1 (6 bases). Source material: PBMCs or T cells enriched from blood (not recorded which). The CDR3 nucleotides read TGTGCCAGCTCACCCGAGGGGGTTTATGGCTACACCTTC. It yields the protein CASSPEGVYGYTF.